This paragraph reports one TCR beta chain. Its target is not known. The primer mix had 60 Vbeta and 13 Jbeta primers. Repertoires were generated with immunoSEQ multiplex PCR, while TCRdb's copy carries only in-frame clones and drops some. Of some 91,000 clones in the sample, about 80% were seen once. The data were obtained in a study of cytomegalovirus exposure and HLA in healthy donors. Broader study findings: In all likelihood, a cluster of highly shared sequence variants was a sequencing artifact. Most subjects had HLA-A and HLA-B alleles reportedly predicted accurately by TCR beta sequences.

Germline V gives CDR1 SNHLY, CDR2 FYNNEI. Trimming removed 5 bases at V and 4 bases at J, with 11 bases between. The length of the CDR3 is 13 residues. This clonotype was sampled from a man in his forties or fifties in good health and CMV-seronegative. The sample comprised PBMCs. This chain uses TRBV2 with TRBJ1-1, with D tentatively TRBD1 (5 bases). The CDR3 reads CASSPLGGTEAFF. Written as DNA, the CDR3 is TGTGCCAGCAGTCCTCTGGGGGGCACTGAAGCTTTCTTT.